What follows is one TCR beta chain and its context. What it recognizes is unknown. These data belong to a study of T cell clonotyping in hematopoietic cell transplantation. Study-wide points: At the given depth, recipient repertoires were over 97% de novo clonotypes. Higher Inverse Simpson Index values in graft donor and pretransplant recipient predicted broader posttransplant TCR diversity. No sorting was done, leaving CD4 and CD8 contributions mixed. Recipient TCR diversity dropped after transplant; expanded clonotypes rose from day 30 to 180.

TCRdb's copy holds only in-frame clones and misses some; the assay was immunoSEQ multiplex PCR. The table has approximately 70,000 clones, around 94% seen once. V dropped 4 bases and J dropped 5 bases, with 14 bases sitting between them. The germline CDR1 and CDR2 sequences are SNHLY and FYNNEI. The CDR3 consists of 15 residues. V usage is TRBV2 and J usage is TRBJ1-4, with TRBD1 as a possible D gene (6 bases). The receptor comes from a man over 45 in good health. Some clones in this sample may be carry-over from other donors' samples. Specimen: peripheral blood mononuclear cells. CDR3 region: CASSGQGGANEKLFF. In DNA, the CDR3 is TGTGCCAGCAGTGGGCAAGGGGGGGCAAATGAAAAACTGTTTTTT. Full variable domain (missing parts from reference TRBV2 and TRBJ1-4): EPEVTQTPSHQVTQMGQEVILRCVPISNHLYFYWYRQILGQKVEFLVSFYNNEISEKSEIFDDQFSVERPDGSNFTLKIRSTKLEDSAMYFCASSGQGGANEKLFFGSGTQLSVL.